A single sample gave rise to the 28 T cell receptor beta chains below, sequenced in a study of shared clonotypes between healthy human individuals (dated by TCRdb to 2018 to 2020). The method was the immunoSEQ multiplex PCR assay. TCRdb obtained this table from immuneACCESS and retained in-frame rearrangements with V and J assigned. These tables miss some clones; where compared with another copy, unresolved V genes account for less than half of the shortfall, and the remainder is unexplained. A total of under 850,000 clones appear in this sample, around 70% of them only once. Together, the top ten hold more than 1.5% of the sample. The sample consisted of memory CD4+ T cells sorted from blood. The sample's cell subset or site label, in plain terms: CD45RA-negative fraction. The receptors originated from a woman in her 30s in good health.

The V and J genes are TRBV5-4 and TRBJ2-7; 7 bases are shared with TRBD2. V gave up 0 bases and J gave up 3 bases; unmatched junction bases: 6. The CDR3 runs to 15 residues. Germline V CDR1 and CDR2: SGHNT, YYREEE (reference sequence). The CDR3 DNA is TGTGCCAGCAGCTTGGGGTCTAGCGGTTACTACGAGCAGTACTTC. Translation: CASSLGSSGYYEQYF.

The chain is built from TRBV9 and TRBJ1-2; D ambiguous. Trimming pared 2 bases from V and 6 bases from J, leaving 11 bases between. CDR1 is SGDLS, CDR2 YYNGEE, per germline. The CDR3 is 13 residues long. This CDR3 is CASSVETIHGYTF. DNA of the CDR3: TGTGCCAGCAGCGTTGAGACAATTCATGGCTACACCTTC. Full variable domain (remainder filled in from reference TRBV9 and TRBJ1-2): DSGVTQTPKHLITATGQRVTLRCSPRSGDLSVYWYQQSLDQGLQFLIQYYNGEERAKGNILERFSAQQFPDLHSELNLSSLELGDSALYFCASSVETIHGYTFGSGTRLTVV.

J is TRBJ2-1 and V is TRBV6-1, with 7 bases identical to TRBD2. CDR1 and CDR2 (germline): MNHNS, SASEGT. The CDR3 has 14 amino acids. V lost 7 bases to trimming and J lost 8 bases; unmatched junction nucleotides: 11. CDR3 in DNA: TGTGCCAGCATGATAACTAGCGATAGCTATGAGCAGTTCTTC. Translation: CASMITSDSYEQFF.

The chain is built from TRBV5-1 and TRBJ2-2; 15 positions match TRBD2. The CDR3 sequence is 17 residues long. J was trimmed by 6 bases and V by 1 base; bases with no gene match: 4. CDR1 is SGHRS, CDR2 YFSETQ, per germline. The CDR3 here is CASSLPGLAGGAGELFF. DNA for the CDR3: TGCGCCAGCAGCTTGCCCGGACTAGCGGGAGGGGCCGGGGAGCTGTTTTTT. Based on the CDR3 plus reference TRBV5-1 and TRBJ2-2, the full variable domain is KAGVTQTPRYLIKTRGQQVTLSCSPISGHRSVSWYQQTPGQGLQFLFEYFSETQRNKGNFPGRFSGRQFSNSRSEMNVSTLELGDSALYLCASSLPGLAGGAGELFFGEGSRLTVL.

The V and J genes are TRBV29-1 and TRBJ2-7; 8 bases align to TRBD1. V was pared by 6 bases and J by 2 bases, with 3 bases of the junction left unmatched. The germline gives CDR1 SQVTM, CDR2 ANQGSEA. The CDR3 runs 12 residues. Here the CDR3 reads CSVQQGAYEQYF. DNA of the CDR3: TGCAGCGTGCAACAGGGGGCCTACGAGCAGTACTTC.

The chain carries TRBV28 and TRBJ2-7; tentative D call: TRBD2 (6 bases). CDR1 MDHEN and CDR2 SYDVKM come from the germline V gene. The CDR3 length is 13 residues. V was shortened by 5 bases and J by 4 bases, with 12 bases between the two germline ends. In nucleotides, the CDR3 is TGTGCCAGCAGTCCCAATCTAGCGTACGAGCAGTACTTC. Translating it yields CASSPNLAYEQYF.

The chain links TRBV5-4 to TRBJ2-1; no definite D call. Deletions cut 4 bases from V and 6 bases from J, with 14 bases between. Germline values: CDR1 SGHNT, CDR2 YYREEE (reference sequence). The CDR3 loop spans 14 amino acids. Written as DNA, the CDR3 is TGTGCCAGCAGCCGAGACGGGCCTGTCAATGAGCAGTTCTTC. Encoded protein: CASSRDGPVNEQFF.

This clone was observed a few times. The chain links TRBV18 to TRBJ2-3; D is uncertain. CDR1 and CDR2 from the germline V gene are KGHSH and LQKENI. CDR3 length equals 14 residues. V lost 3 bases, J lost 4 bases, and 11 bases lay in between. The CDR3 is CASSPSVEADTQYF. The DNA for the CDR3 is TGTGCCAGCTCACCTTCCGTTGAGGCAGATACGCAGTATTTT.

This sequence joins TRBV23-1 and TRBJ2-7; D ambiguous. TRBV23-1 falls under the ORF class, with uncertain function. The CDR3 is 14 residues long. With 1 base removed from V and 5 bases from J, the gap between germline ends came to 12 bases. The CDR3 nucleotides are TGCGCCAGCAGTCAATGGCACAGAGTCGACGAGCAGTACTTC. Translating it yields CASSQWHRVDEQYF.

In its sample, this clone was seen a few times. This chain uses TRBV9 with TRBJ1-3; 8 bases fit TRBD1. Trimming removed 5 bases from V and 3 bases from J; junction bases left unmatched: 1. The V gene's germline CDR1 is SGDLS and CDR2 YYNGEE. This CDR3 has 13 residues. The CDR3 here is CASSGQGGNTIYF. The CDR3 DNA reads as TGTGCCAGCAGTGGACAGGGTGGAAACACCATATATTTT.

The rearrangement joins TRBV11-3 to TRBJ2-6; 10 nucleotides align to TRBD1. Germline CDR1 and CDR2: SGHNT and YENEEA. Losses at the gene ends were 2 bases for V and 0 bases for J; bases not matched to a gene: 10. This CDR3 spans 20 amino acids. The CDR3 DNA is TGTGCCAGCAGCTTATTCGACAGGGGGCCGAAGAGCTCTGGGGCCAACGTCCTGACTTTC. Translating it yields CASSLFDRGPKSSGANVLTF. The full variable domain, completed using reference TRBV11-3 and TRBJ2-6, is EAGVVQSPRYKIIEKKQPVAFWCNPISGHNTLYWYLQNLGQGPELLIRYENEEAVDDSQLPKDRFSAERLKGVDSTLKIQPAELGDSAVYLCASSLFDRGPKSSGANVLTFGAGSRLTVL.

CDR3 in amino acids: CASGPGTTHSYEQYF. The CDR3 region has the DNA TGCGCCAGTGGACCCGGGACTACTCACTCCTACGAGCAGTACTTC. The rearrangement joins TRBV5-1 to TRBJ2-7; 7 nucleotides align to TRBD2. V lost 8 bases to trimming and J lost 0 bases; unmatched junction nucleotides: 11. This CDR3 is 15 amino acids long. Germline CDR1 and CDR2: SGHRS and YFSETQ.

This clone occurred a few times. This rearrangement joins TRBV28 to TRBJ2-3, with 9 bases aligning to TRBD1. Trimming at V came to 9 bases and at J to 0 bases, leaving 7 bases not matched to a gene. This CDR3 is 15 amino acids long. Germline CDR1 is MDHEN and CDR2 is SYDVKM. In DNA, the CDR3 is TGTGCCAGTAGACCGGGACAGGGAAGCACAGATACGCAGTATTTT. It is translated as CASRPGQGSTDTQYF.

This chain connects TRBV9 to TRBJ1-2, with TRBD1 identical over 10 bases. The CDR3 length is 17 residues. Germline values: CDR1 SGDLS, CDR2 YYNGEE. With V trimmed by 2 bases and J by 1 base, 8 bases remained unmatched. The DNA of the CDR3 is TGTGCCAGCAGCGTCTCCCCGGGACAGGGGTATAACTATGGCTACACCTTC. Protein sequence: CASSVSPGQGYNYGYTF.

The chain is built from TRBV5-1 and TRBJ1-5, with 8 bases identical to TRBD1. Germline lookup yields CDR1 SGHRS and CDR2 YFSETQ. V gave up 5 bases and J gave up 5 bases; unmatched junction bases: 3. The CDR3 is made up of 13 amino acids. Written as DNA, the CDR3 is TGCGCCAGCAGGACAGGGGATGATCAGCCCCAGCATTTT. This sequence encodes CASRTGDDQPQHF.

The rearrangement links TRBV2 to TRBJ2-1, with D perhaps matching TRBD1 (6 bases). This CDR3 has 17 amino acids. V dropped 6 bases and J dropped 2 bases, with 20 bases sitting between them. The germline V gene encodes CDR1 SNHLY and CDR2 FYNNEI. CDR3 region: CASSPRRAAGAYNEQFF. In nucleotides, the CDR3 is TGTGCCAGCAGCCCAAGGCGAGCCGCAGGGGCCTACAATGAGCAGTTCTTC.

The genes are TRBV5-1 and TRBJ2-2; D is perhaps TRBD2 (6 bases). Germline V gene data show CDR1 as SGHRS and CDR2 as YFSETQ. Trimming removed 5 bases at V and 5 bases at J, with 13 bases between. CDR3 length: 14 residues. The CDR3 reads CASRGAGTTGELFF. CDR3 nucleotides: TGCGCCAGCAGAGGAGCGGGCACTACCGGGGAGCTGTTTTTT.

This clone showed up just a few times. Within the sample, other DNA sequences also encode this same CDR3. The CDR3 DNA follows: TGCGCCAGCAGCTTGGGGGACAGGGATACAGAGACCCAGTACTTC. This encodes CASSLGDRDTETQYF. The chain combines TRBV5-1 with TRBJ2-5; 9 positions agree with TRBD1. CDR3 length equals 15 residues. CDR1 is SGHRS, CDR2 YFSETQ, per germline. V dropped 0 bases and J dropped 4; count of bases not matched to a gene: 4.

The chain uses TRBV6-6 and TRBJ1-1; D is uncertain. This CDR3 spans 14 amino acids. V dropped 0 bases and J dropped 3 bases, with 8 bases sitting between them. Germline assignment: CDR1 MNHNY and CDR2 SVGAGI (reference sequence). The CDR3 nucleotides are TGTGCCAGCAGTTACTCCGGACTGGACACTGAAGCTTTCTTT. Its translation: CASSYSGLDTEAFF.

The rearrangement joins TRBV19 to TRBJ2-5; D is uncertain. This CDR3 is built from 14 residues. V was cut by 5 bases and J by 4 bases, with 14 bases left in between. The germline V gene encodes CDR1 LNHDA and CDR2 SQIVND (reference sequence). The CDR3 spells CASSPPGRLETQYF. The DNA for the CDR3 is TGTGCCAGTAGTCCGCCGGGTAGATTAGAGACCCAGTACTTC.

In its sample, this clone is medium-sized. V gene TRBV6-1 combines with J gene TRBJ2-4; no firm D call. Germline assignment: CDR1 MNHNS and CDR2 SASEGT. The CDR3 has 16 residues. V lost 4 bases to trimming and J lost 3 bases, with 16 bases between them. CDR3 in amino acids: CASSGPYTPGKNIQYF. The CDR3 nucleotides read TGTGCCAGCAGTGGGCCTTATACGCCGGGCAAAAACATTCAGTACTTC.

The chain carries TRBV10-3 and TRBJ2-7; 9 nucleotides align to TRBD1. This CDR3 comprises 16 residues. The V and J ends lost 0 bases and 4 bases, in that order; junction bases with no gene match: 7. The germline gives CDR1 ENHRY, CDR2 SYGVKD. CDR3 DNA sequence: TGTGCCATCAGTGAGTCTTTGGGACAGGGTGTTTACGAGCAGTACTTC. This encodes CAISESLGQGVYEQYF.

The chain joins TRBV15 to TRBJ2-1; perhaps TRBD2 as D (6 bases). Germline values: CDR1 LNHNV, CDR2 YYDKDF (reference sequence). The CDR3 is 16 amino acids. Trimming cost V 8 bases and J 3 bases, with 20 bases left between them. The CDR3 region is CATRLRQAGSYNEQFF. The CDR3 DNA is TGTGCCACCCGCTTGAGGCAAGCGGGTAGCTACAATGAGCAGTTCTTC.

The chain recombines TRBV19 with TRBJ1-1, with D possibly TRBD1 on 5 matching bases. The germline V gene encodes CDR1 LNHDA and CDR2 SQIVND (reference sequence). The V gene lost 8 bases and the J gene lost 2 bases, with 18 bases spanning the gap. The CDR3 consists of 15 residues. CDR3 protein: CASSSGRTFNTEAFF. The CDR3 nucleotides read TGTGCCAGTTCCTCGGGACGAACTTTTAACACTGAAGCTTTCTTT. Based on the CDR3 plus reference TRBV19 and TRBJ1-1, the full variable domain is DGGITQSPKYLFRKEGQNVTLSCEQNLNHDAMYWYRQDPGQGLRLIYYSQIVNDFQKGDIAEGYSVSREKKESFPLTVTSAQKNPTAFYLCASSSGRTFNTEAFFGQGTRLTVV.

V and J are TRBV29-1 and TRBJ2-7; D possibly corresponds to TRBD2 (5 bases). Trimming shortened V by 4 bases and J by 4 bases, and 14 bases separated the two germline ends. Germline V gives CDR1 SQVTM, CDR2 ANQGSEA. This CDR3 region has 13 residues. The chain's CDR3 is CSVGGQLFYEQYF. CDR3 coding DNA: TGCAGCGTTGGAGGGCAGTTATTTTACGAGCAGTACTTC.

V usage is TRBV7-6 and J usage is TRBJ2-5; no clear D gene. Trimming took off 1 base at V and 7 bases at J, with 10 bases between the two ends. The CDR3 consists of 13 residues. Germline assignment: CDR1 SGHVS and CDR2 FNYEAQ. Here the CDR3 reads CASSLVSAGTQYF. In DNA form, the CDR3 reads TGTGCCAGCAGCTTAGTTAGTGCTGGGACCCAGTACTTC.

V is TRBV2 and J is TRBJ1-4; TRBD1 aligns across 7 bases. The CDR3 is 13 amino acids. The germline gives CDR1 SNHLY, CDR2 FYNNEI. After removal of 6 bases from V and 7 bases from J, the junction contained 5 bases not matched to a gene. CDR3 protein: CASRPTGPEKLFF. CDR3 DNA: TGTGCCAGCAGGCCGACAGGGCCTGAAAAACTGTTTTTT.

The genes are TRBV4-1 and TRBJ1-5; possibly TRBD1 for D (5 bases). The CDR3 totals 15 residues. Trimming took off 4 bases at V and 6 bases at J, with 16 bases between the two ends. In germline, CDR1 is MGHRA, CDR2 YSYEKL. The CDR3 sequence: CASSPRGGVVQPQHF. The CDR3 DNA is TGCGCCAGCAGCCCACGCGGGGGTGTAGTTCAGCCCCAGCATTTT.